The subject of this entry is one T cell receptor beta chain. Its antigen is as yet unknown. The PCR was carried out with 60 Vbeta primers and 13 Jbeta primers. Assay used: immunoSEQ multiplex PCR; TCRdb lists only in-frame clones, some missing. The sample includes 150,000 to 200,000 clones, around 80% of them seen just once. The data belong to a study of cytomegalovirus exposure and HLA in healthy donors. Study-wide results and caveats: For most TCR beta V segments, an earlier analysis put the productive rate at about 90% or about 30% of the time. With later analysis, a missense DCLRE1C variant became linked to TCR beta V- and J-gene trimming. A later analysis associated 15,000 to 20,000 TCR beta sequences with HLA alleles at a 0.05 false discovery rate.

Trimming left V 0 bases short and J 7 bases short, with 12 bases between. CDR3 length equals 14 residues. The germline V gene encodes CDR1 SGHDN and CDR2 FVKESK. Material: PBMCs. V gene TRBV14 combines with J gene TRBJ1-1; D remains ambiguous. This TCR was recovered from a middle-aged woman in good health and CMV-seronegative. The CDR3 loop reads CASSQDYGVYEAFF. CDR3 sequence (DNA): TGTGCCAGCAGCCAAGATTACGGGGTTTATGAAGCTTTCTTT. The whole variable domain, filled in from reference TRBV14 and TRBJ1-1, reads EAGVTQFPSHSVIEKGQTVTLRCDPISGHDNLYWYRRVMGKEIKFLLHFVKESKQDESGMPNNRFLAERTGGTYSTLKVQPAELEDSGVYFCASSQDYGVYEAFFGQGTRLTVV.